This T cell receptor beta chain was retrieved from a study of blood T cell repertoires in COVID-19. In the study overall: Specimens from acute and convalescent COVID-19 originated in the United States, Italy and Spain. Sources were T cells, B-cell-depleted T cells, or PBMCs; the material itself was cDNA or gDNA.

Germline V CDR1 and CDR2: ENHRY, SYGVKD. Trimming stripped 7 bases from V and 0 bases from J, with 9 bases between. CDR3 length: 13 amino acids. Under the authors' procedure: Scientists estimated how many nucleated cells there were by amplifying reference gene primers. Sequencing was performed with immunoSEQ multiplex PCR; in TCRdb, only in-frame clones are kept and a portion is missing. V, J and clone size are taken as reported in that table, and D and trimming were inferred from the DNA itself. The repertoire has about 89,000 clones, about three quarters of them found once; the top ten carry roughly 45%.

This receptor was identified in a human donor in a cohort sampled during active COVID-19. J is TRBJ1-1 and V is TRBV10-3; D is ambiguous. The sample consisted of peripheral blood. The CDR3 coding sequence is TGTGCCATCATGGAGCGCTTGAACACTGAAGCTTTCTTT. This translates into CAIMERLNTEAFF.